These 3 T cell receptor beta chains came from one sample sequenced in a study of T cell repertoires in cytomegalovirus infection. These receptors' targets are unknown. From the reads, TCRdb called clonotypes with MiXCR, one entry per CDR3 protein. The sample lists around 900,000 distinct CDR3 sequences, around 31% occurring once. The sample was cultured CD8+ T cells from PBMCs, taken from culture after CMV antigen stimulation. All receptors come from a human donor in good health (CMV status not recorded). Some clones in this sample may be carry-over from other donors' samples.

This rearrangement joins TRBV7-2 to TRBJ1-4; D possibly corresponds to TRBD1 (5 bases). The CDR3 is 14 amino acids. V lost 6 bases to trimming and J lost 7 bases, with 15 bases between them. Germline assignment: CDR1 SGHTA and CDR2 FQGNSA. The CDR3 protein is CASRWDDLSEKLFF. The CDR3, as DNA: TGTGCCAGCAGGTGGGACGATTTGAGTGAAAAACTGTTTTTT. Combining the CDR3 with reference TRBV7-2 and TRBJ1-4 gives the whole variable domain GAGVSQSPSNKVTEKGKDVELRCDPISGHTALYWYRQSLGQGLEFLIYFQGNSAPDKSGLPSDRFSAERTGGSVSTLTIQRTQQEDSAVYLCASRWDDLSEKLFFGSGTQLSVL.

The chain recombines TRBV7-9 with TRBJ1-5, with 7 bases that match TRBD1. CDR3 length equals 13 residues. The ends lost 4 bases at V and 7 bases at J; junction bases unmatched: 4. CDR1 SEHNR and CDR2 FQNEAQ come from the germline V gene (reference sequence). The CDR3 loop reads CASSSGGVQPQHF. CDR3 DNA sequence: TGTGCCAGCAGCTCAGGGGGGGTGCAGCCCCAGCATTTT.

This clonotype was counted a few times. CDR3 loop: CASRAIMTDANYGYTF. As DNA, the CDR3 is TGTGCCAGCAGAGCGATTATGACAGACGCTAACTATGGCTACACCTTC. The chain has TRBV7-9 and TRBJ1-2; D may be TRBD1 (5 bases). The CDR3 sequence is 16 residues long. Trimming left V 6 bases short and J 0 bases short, with 17 bases between. The germline gives CDR1 SEHNR, CDR2 FQNEAQ (reference sequence).